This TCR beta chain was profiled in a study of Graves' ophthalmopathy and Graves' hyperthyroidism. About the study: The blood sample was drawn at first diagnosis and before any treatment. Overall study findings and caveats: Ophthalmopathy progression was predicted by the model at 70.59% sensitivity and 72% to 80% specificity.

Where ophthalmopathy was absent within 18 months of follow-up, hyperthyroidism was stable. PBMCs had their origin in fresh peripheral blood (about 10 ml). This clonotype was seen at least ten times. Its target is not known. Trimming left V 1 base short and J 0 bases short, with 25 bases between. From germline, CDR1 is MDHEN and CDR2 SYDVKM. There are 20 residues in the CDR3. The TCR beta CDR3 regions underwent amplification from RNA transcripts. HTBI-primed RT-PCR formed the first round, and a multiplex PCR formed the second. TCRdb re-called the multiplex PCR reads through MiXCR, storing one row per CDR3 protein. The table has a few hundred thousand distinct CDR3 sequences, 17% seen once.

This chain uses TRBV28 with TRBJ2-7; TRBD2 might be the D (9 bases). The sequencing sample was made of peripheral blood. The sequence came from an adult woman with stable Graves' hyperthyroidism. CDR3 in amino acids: CASSLSWDRLLAGLSYEQYF. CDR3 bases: TGTGCCAGCAGTTTATCGTGGGACAGGCTCCTAGCGGGACTCTCCTACGAGCAGTACTTC.